A selection of T cell receptor beta chains follows, all from one sample in a study of T cells in Graves' hyperthyroidism and ophthalmopathy. Via MiXCR, TCRdb re-called the multiplex PCR reads, giving one row per CDR3 protein. The data contain a few hundred thousand distinct CDR3 sequences, roughly 14% of them singletons. Material: blood. These receptors came from a woman aged 30 to 39 with Graves' ophthalmopathy. Both conserved end residues are part of each CDR3. A D gene is named only where the DNA matches it firmly. Expanded clones are given a class, and other clones once, few, many or no size at all.

TRBV5-8	.	.	TRBJ2-7	CASSLDSFSYEQYF	TGTGCCAGCAGCTTGGACTCGTTCTCCTACGAGCAGTACTTC
TRBV6-2/TRBV6-3	few	.	TRBJ1-5	CASSYSDRPDFRNQPQHF	TGTGCCAGCAGTTATTCGGATAGGCCGGACTTCCGTAATCAGCCCCAGCATTTT
TRBV2	many	TRBD2	TRBJ2-1	CASSAATSGGANEQFF	TGTGCCAGCAGCGCCGCTACTAGCGGGGGGGCCAATGAGCAGTTCTTC
TRBV7-2	.	.	TRBJ2-7	CASSSGGGGVYEQYF	TGTGCCAGCAGCTCGGGTGGAGGTGGGGTCTACGAGCAGTACTTC
TRBV6-1	.	.	TRBJ2-4	CASRKSGENIQYF	TGTGCCAGCAGGAAATCAGGCGAAAACATTCAGTACTTC
TRBV5-1	.	.	TRBJ2-7	CASSPFGATYEQYF	TGCGCCAGCAGTCCTTTCGGGGCTACCTACGAGCAGTACTTC
TRBV2	many	.	TRBJ1-6	CATVGFLHSPLHF	TGTGCCACCGTAGGTTTTTTACACTCACCCCTCCACTTT
TRBV20-1	many	TRBD2	TRBJ2-7	CSAAGGSSYEQYF	TGCAGTGCTGCGGGGGGAAGCTCCTACGAGCAGTACTTC
TRBV20-1	few	.	TRBJ2-2	CSARDWGGASGELFF	TGCAGTGCTAGAGATTGGGGGGGGGCGTCAGGGGAGCTGTTTTTT
TRBV15	many	.	TRBJ2-4	CATSRPSSNVAKNIQYF	TGTGCCACCAGCAGGCCTAGCAGCAATGTAGCCAAAAACATTCAGTACTTC
TRBV20-1	.	.	TRBJ1-1	CSAISRGFTEAFF	TGCAGTGCTATCTCCAGGGGTTTTACTGAAGCTTTCTTT
TRBV5-1	many	.	TRBJ2-2	CASSLVGANGGELFF	TGCGCCAGCAGCTTGGTTGGAGCGAATGGCGGGGAGCTGTTTTTT
TRBV2	many	.	TRBJ2-5	CASSETEATYQETQYF	TGTGCCAGCAGCGAAACAGAGGCGACGTACCAAGAGACCCAGTACTTC
TRBV7-2	few	TRBD1	TRBJ2-6	CASSSAGGWANVLTF	TGTGCCAGCAGCTCCGCAGGGGGCTGGGCCAACGTCCTGACTTTC
TRBV6-1	few	TRBD1	TRBJ2-2	CASSPWTGSGELFF	TGTGCCAGCAGTCCCTGGACAGGGTCCGGGGAGCTGTTTTTT
TRBV28	many	.	TRBJ1-1	CASSPDRKLNTEAFF	TGTGCCAGCAGCCCAGACAGAAAATTGAACACTGAAGCTTTCTTT
TRBV12-3/TRBV12-4	few	.	TRBJ1-4	CASSPRQSTNEKLFF	TGTGCCAGCAGCCCTAGACAGTCAACTAATGAAAAACTGTTTTTT
TRBV10-2	many	TRBD1	TRBJ2-3	CASSPIPGQGGLGTDTQYF	TGCGCCAGCAGCCCGATCCCGGGACAGGGTGGATTGGGCACAGATACGCAGTATTTT
TRBV14	.	.	TRBJ2-3	CASSVRWETDTQYF	TGTGCCAGCAGCGTCCGCTGGGAGACAGATACGCAGTATTTT
TRBV2	many	TRBD2	TRBJ2-3	CASSHEVAGVASTDTQYF	TGTGCCAGCAGCCACGAGGTAGCGGGGGTCGCAAGCACAGATACGCAGTATTTT
TRBV6-2/TRBV6-3	many	.	TRBJ1-1	CASRRVNTEAFF	TGTGCCAGCAGACGGGTGAACACTGAAGCTTTCTTT
TRBV28	many	TRBD1	TRBJ2-1	CASRGQGEHNEQFF	TGTGCCAGCAGGGGACAGGGGGAACACAATGAGCAGTTCTTC
TRBV7-2	many	.	TRBJ1-2	CASSLDPRTGYTF	TGTGCCAGCAGCTTAGATCCGAGAACCGGCTACACCTTC
TRBV12-5	.	.	TRBJ1-4	CASGSPVGRGNEKLFF	TGTGCTAGTGGATCCCCAGTTGGGCGAGGGAATGAAAAACTGTTTTTT
TRBV28	many	.	TRBJ2-1	CASSTGQISSYNEQFF	TGTGCCAGCAGCACCGGACAAATTAGCTCCTACAATGAGCAGTTCTTC
TRBV27	many	TRBD1	TRBJ2-7	CASKWTGTGYYEQYF	TGTGCCAGCAAGTGGACCGGGACAGGGTACTACGAGCAGTACTTC
TRBV6-1	many	.	TRBJ1-1	CASSEMESVTEAFF	TGTGCCAGCAGTGAGATGGAGTCTGTCACTGAAGCTTTCTTT
TRBV20-1	.	TRBD1	TRBJ2-7	CSARQWTGGFDAVYEQYF	TGCAGTGCTCGTCAATGGACAGGGGGCTTCGATGCCGTCTACGAGCAGTACTTC
TRBV6-1	many	TRBD2	TRBJ2-7	CASSEQAGGSYEQYF	TGTGCCAGCAGTGAGCAAGCGGGGGGCTCCTACGAGCAGTACTTC
TRBV19	few	.	TRBJ1-5	CASSDLSNQPQHF	TGTGCCAGTAGTGACCTTAGCAATCAGCCCCAGCATTTT
TRBV10-3	many	.	TRBJ1-1	CATGEAPRTEAFF	TGTGCCACAGGAGAGGCTCCCCGGACTGAAGCTTTCTTT
TRBV7-2	many	TRBD1	TRBJ2-2	CASSLSTGGGRTGELFF	TGTGCCAGCAGCTTATCGACAGGGGGAGGTCGGACCGGGGAGCTGTTTTTT
TRBV7-8	many	.	TRBJ2-4	CASSSRGAKNIQYF	TGTGCCAGCAGCAGCCGGGGGGCCAAAAACATTCAGTACTTC
TRBV27	many	.	TRBJ1-2	CASRGGFHYGYTF	TGTGCCAGCAGAGGTGGCTTCCACTATGGCTACACCTTC
TRBV7-2	many	TRBD2	TRBJ2-7	CASSFRTSGGRNSYEQYF	TGTGCCAGCAGCTTCCGGACTAGCGGGGGTCGAAACTCCTACGAGCAGTACTTC
TRBV13	many	.	TRBJ2-7	CASSFSGTLYEQYF	TGTGCCAGCAGCTTCTCCGGGACCCTCTACGAGCAGTACTTC
TRBV6-1	once	.	TRBJ2-5	CASTVLGGIQETQCF	TGTGCCAGCACAGTTCTGGGGGGCATCCAAGAGACCCAGTGCTTC
TRBV5-1	.	.	TRBJ2-2	CASRRLGHGELFF	TGCGCCAGCAGGCGACTAGGGCACGGGGAGCTGTTTTTT
TRBV30	many	.	TRBJ1-4	CAWSALQGPNEKLFF	TGTGCCTGGAGTGCCCTACAGGGACCTAATGAAAAACTGTTTTTT
TRBV5-6	few	TRBD1	TRBJ2-3	CASIHRTGINTDTQYF	TGTGCCAGCATCCACCGGACAGGGATTAACACAGATACGCAGTATTTT
TRBV5-1	.	.	TRBJ2-3	CASSLNHPSSTDTQYF	TGCGCCAGCAGCTTGAATCATCCCTCGAGCACAGATACGCAGTATTTT
TRBV5-6	many	.	TRBJ1-2	CASSVGWSPHTYGYTF	TGTGCCAGCAGCGTTGGATGGTCCCCCCACACCTATGGCTACACCTTC
TRBV12-3/TRBV12-4	many	TRBD1	TRBJ2-1	CASSLVRGYNEQFF	TGTGCCAGCAGTTTGGTCAGGGGGTACAATGAGCAGTTCTTC
TRBV5-8	many	.	TRBJ1-4	CASSPQAATNEKLFF	TGTGCCAGCAGCCCACAGGCTGCAACTAATGAAAAACTGTTTTTT
TRBV30	many	.	TRBJ1-4	CAWKNEKLFF	TGTGCCTGGAAAAATGAAAAACTGTTTTTT
TRBV10-1	many	TRBD1	TRBJ1-1	CASSESMSGGGEAFF	TGCGCCAGCAGTGAGTCGATGTCAGGGGGCGGTGAAGCTTTCTTT
TRBV7-6	many	.	TRBJ2-7	CASSLETGTEQYF	TGTGCCAGCAGCTTAGAAACAGGGACCGAGCAGTACTTC
TRBV4-1	.	.	TRBJ2-1	CASSQVGPASNPFF	TGCGCCAGCAGCCAAGTGGGTCCTGCTTCCAACCCGTTCTTC
TRBV11-2	many	.	TRBJ2-7	CASSLVRGLSYEQYF	TGTGCCAGCAGCTTAGTGCGGGGCCTCTCCTACGAGCAGTACTTC
TRBV5-8	many	.	TRBJ2-2	CASSLAREGTGELFF	TGTGCCAGCAGCTTGGCCAGGGAAGGCACCGGGGAGCTGTTTTTT
TRBV11-2	many	.	TRBJ1-1	CASSLDRTANTEAFF	TGTGCCAGCAGCTTAGATCGCACGGCGAACACTGAAGCTTTCTTT
TRBV9	.	TRBD2	TRBJ2-7	CASSVGLAGIEQYF	TGTGCCAGCAGCGTAGGCCTAGCGGGTATCGAGCAGTACTTC
TRBV19	.	.	TRBJ1-6	CASSRGIVGDSPLHF	TGTGCCAGTAGTCGGGGGATCGTAGGGGATTCACCCCTCCACTTT
TRBV7-2	many	.	TRBJ1-2	CASNPGGTTYGYTF	TGTGCCAGCAATCCGGGCGGGACAACCTATGGCTACACCTTC
TRBV7-3	many	.	TRBJ1-4	CASSPTGGGKLFF	TGTGCCAGCAGCCCAACGGGCGGGGGAAAACTGTTTTTT
TRBV28	many	.	TRBJ1-2	CASSSLGRAYGYTF	TGTGCCAGCAGTTCCCTCGGACGCGCCTATGGCTACACCTTC
TRBV20-1	many	TRBD2	TRBJ2-3	CSARTSGGYTQYF	TGCAGTGCCAGGACTAGCGGGGGGTATACGCAGTATTTT
TRBV7-9	many	TRBD1	TRBJ2-7	CASSLGSGDRNYEQYF	TGTGCCAGCAGCTTAGGCTCCGGGGACAGGAACTACGAGCAGTACTTC
TRBV6-1	many	.	TRBJ2-3	CASRYRGGSDTQYF	TGTGCCAGCAGATACAGGGGAGGGTCAGATACGCAGTATTTT
TRBV7-9	many	.	TRBJ2-4	CASSSWGPSKNIQYF	TGTGCCAGCAGCTCGTGGGGGCCCTCCAAAAACATTCAGTACTTC